This TCR beta chain was sequenced for a study of control samples from healthy donors and cancer patients. This CDR3 is built from 13 residues. Trimming stripped 7 bases from V and 2 bases from J, with 11 bases between. Germline CDR1 and CDR2: LNHDA and SQIVND (reference sequence). Produced via immunoSEQ multiplex PCR; TCRdb's table is partial and in-frame only. The sample has 100,000 to 150,000 clones; roughly 86% are singletons. The V gene is TRBV19, the J gene TRBJ1-1, with D possibly matching TRBD1 (5 bases). The clonotype comes from a man aged 45-65 years with head and neck cancer. Sample: PBMCs. Here the CDR3 reads CASTPTDNTEAFF. As DNA, the CDR3 is TGTGCCAGTACCCCGACAGATAACACTGAAGCTTTCTTT.